One sample yielded the 14 T cell receptor beta chains listed below, sequenced in a study of T-cell reconstitution after alpha-beta-depleted transplantation in children. Molecular barcoding with unique molecular identifiers was used for the TCRbeta library. MiXCR, applied by TCRdb to the PCR reads, yields one record per CDR3 protein. Among around 600,000 distinct CDR3 sequences listed, more than 20% were seen once. The sequencing here drew on PBMCs, mostly from graft donor cells, taken 360 days after TCRalphabeta/CD19-depleted stem cell transplant. These receptor sequences come from a boy under two years old who had a stem cell transplant for acute myeloid leukemia, so the T cells may come from the graft donor.

The chain links TRBV20-1 to TRBJ2-3; no reliable D call. The CDR3 sequence is 12 residues long. Germline CDR1 and CDR2: DFQATT and SNEGSKA (reference sequence). V dropped 8 bases and J dropped 2 bases, with 11 bases sitting between them. This CDR3 is CSCQVYTDTQYF. The DNA of the CDR3 is TGCAGTTGTCAGGTTTACACAGATACGCAGTATTTT.

The rearrangement links TRBV6-2 or TRBV6-3 to TRBJ2-7; perhaps TRBD2 as D (6 bases). Per the germline V gene, CDR1 is MNHEY and CDR2 is SVGEGT. With 7 bases removed from V and 5 bases from J, the gap between germline ends came to 15 bases. CDR3 length: 13 residues. The CDR3 nucleotides read TGTGCCAGCACCCCGGGGGAGAGGGACGAGCAGTACTTC. The encoded protein is CASTPGERDEQYF.

This clonotype was picked up many times. The CDR3 region has the DNA TGTGCCAGCAACCAACCTAGCGGGGGTGTGCAAGAGACCCAGTACTTC. It codes for CASNQPSGGVQETQYF. The V gene is TRBV6-2 or TRBV6-3, the J gene TRBJ2-5; 10 nucleotides match TRBD2. This CDR3 is 16 amino acids long. Germline-derived CDR1 and CDR2 are MNHEY and SVGEGT. Trimming took 7 bases from V and 2 from J; bases not matched to a gene: 10.

This clonotype was observed a handful of times. The rearrangement links TRBV20-1 to TRBJ1-1, with D unclear. The CDR3 spans 13 residues. V shed 0 bases and J shed 3 bases, with 8 bases lying between them. CDR1 is DFQATT and CDR2 is SNEGSKA in the germline V gene (reference sequence). The DNA of the CDR3 is TGCAGTGCTAGAGACAAGTGGCACACTGAAGCTTTCTTT. Protein product: CSARDKWHTEAFF.

Comment on this clonotype: It is likely a read error, because the conserved phenylalanine at the end of the CDR3 is missing. The chain is built from TRBV5-1 and TRBJ1-1; D gene uncertain. Germline loops: CDR1 SGHRS, CDR2 YFSETQ. The CDR3 runs 14 residues. Trimming took 6 bases from V and 4 from J, leaving 16 bases between them. DNA of the CDR3: TGCGCCAGCACCCGACTAGAAGGGTCCACTGAAGCTTTCTAT. Translating it yields CASTRLEGSTEAFY.

This clonotype was seen more than once but under ten times. J is TRBJ2-5 and V is TRBV10-3; no clear D gene. The CDR3 length is 14 residues. V lost 6 bases to trimming and J lost 3 bases, with 14 bases between them. The germline V gene encodes CDR1 ENHRY and CDR2 SYGVKD. The CDR3 nucleotides read TGTGCCATCAGGCCTGGACGGCTGGAAGAGACCCAGTACTTC. This codes for CAIRPGRLEETQYF.

The chain couples TRBV12-3 or TRBV12-4 to TRBJ1-2, with D unclear. V lost 5 bases, J lost 6 bases, and 22 bases lay in between. The CDR3 runs 16 residues. CDR3 sequence reads: CASSPPSSSWEDGYTF. CDR3 coding DNA: TGTGCCAGCAGTCCCCCCTCAAGCTCCTGGGAGGATGGCTACACCTTC.

Many counts were recorded for this clonotype. The rearrangement links TRBV29-1 to TRBJ2-1; D call uncertain. CDR1 is SQVTM and CDR2 is ANQGSEA in the germline V gene. V lost 7 bases to trimming and J lost 7 bases, with 14 bases between them. This CDR3 spans 12 amino acids. The CDR3 region has the DNA TGCAGCGGATTGGACGCAAATAATGAGCAGTTCTTC. Encoded protein: CSGLDANNEQFF.

The J gene is TRBJ1-1, the V gene TRBV5-1, with 7 positions matching TRBD1. V gave up 1 base and J gave up 0 bases; unmatched junction bases: 9. This CDR3 is 17 amino acids long. Per the germline V gene, CDR1 is SGHRS and CDR2 is YFSETQ. The CDR3 sequence: CASSLSQGQTLNTEAFF. CDR3 nucleotides: TGCGCCAGCAGCTTGTCTCAGGGACAGACCTTGAACACTGAAGCTTTCTTT.

This chain links TRBV6-1 with TRBJ2-1, with a weak D call TRBD1 (5 bases). There are 13 residues in the CDR3. Germline V gene data show CDR1 as MNHNS and CDR2 as SASEGT. V gave up 3 bases and J gave up 6 bases, with 9 bases separating them. The CDR3, as DNA: TGTGCCAGCAGTGACAATAGGGGCAATGAGCAGTTCTTC. Its protein is CASSDNRGNEQFF.

V and J are TRBV7-6 and TRBJ1-4; 9 bases line up with TRBD1. The CDR3 sequence is 14 residues long. Germline-derived CDR1 and CDR2 are SGHVS and FNYEAQ. Losses at the gene ends were 5 bases for V and 6 bases for J; bases not matched to a gene: 4. The CDR3 DNA reads as TGTGCCAGCAGCCAAGGACAGGGGTATGAAAAACTGTTTTTT. Translating gives CASSQGQGYEKLFF.

This clonotype was observed a handful of times. The chain employs TRBV11-2 and TRBJ2-3; 9 bases align to TRBD2. CDR1 is SGHAT, CDR2 FQNNGV, per germline. The CDR3 covers 17 residues. V gave up 4 bases and J gave up 3 bases; unmatched junction bases: 11. The CDR3 protein is CASSWGASGVITDTQYF. As DNA, the CDR3 is TGTGCCAGCAGCTGGGGAGCTAGCGGGGTAATTACAGATACGCAGTATTTT.

The sample holds many counts of this clonotype. V gene TRBV20-1 combines with J gene TRBJ2-5; 10 nucleotides agree with TRBD2. Germline CDR1 and CDR2: DFQATT and SNEGSKA (reference sequence). Germline trimming cut 7 bases from V and 5 bases from J; bases unmatched to any gene: 7. The CDR3 length is 13 residues. The CDR3 is CSGTSGVAETQYF. The CDR3 nucleotides read TGCAGTGGAACTAGCGGGGTGGCGGAGACCCAGTACTTC.

This clonotype has only a few counts. The V gene is TRBV5-1, the J gene TRBJ2-2; TRBD2 is a possible D gene (6 bases). The CDR3 covers 14 residues. Germline V gives CDR1 SGHRS, CDR2 YFSETQ. V was trimmed by 5 bases and J by 4 bases, leaving 12 bases between them. CDR3 sequence: CASRNERATGELFF. The CDR3 nucleotides read TGCGCCAGCAGGAATGAGCGGGCCACCGGGGAGCTGTTTTTT. Full variable domain (outside the CDR3, taken from reference TRBV5-1 and TRBJ2-2): KAGVTQTPRYLIKTRGQQVTLSCSPISGHRSVSWYQQTPGQGLQFLFEYFSETQRNKGNFPGRFSGRQFSNSRSEMNVSTLELGDSALYLCASRNERATGELFFGEGSRLTVL.